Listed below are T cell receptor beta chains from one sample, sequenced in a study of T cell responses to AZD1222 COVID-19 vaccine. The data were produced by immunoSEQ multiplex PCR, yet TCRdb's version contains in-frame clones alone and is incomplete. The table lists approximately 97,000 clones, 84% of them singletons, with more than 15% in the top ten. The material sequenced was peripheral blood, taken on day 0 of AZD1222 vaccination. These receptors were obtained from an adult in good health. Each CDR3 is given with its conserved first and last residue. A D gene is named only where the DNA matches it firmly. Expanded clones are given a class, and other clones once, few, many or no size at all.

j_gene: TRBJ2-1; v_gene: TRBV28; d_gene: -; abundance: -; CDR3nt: TGTGCCAGCAGTGAGGACAGTCTAGGCTATGAGCAGTTCTTC; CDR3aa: CASSEDSLGYEQFF
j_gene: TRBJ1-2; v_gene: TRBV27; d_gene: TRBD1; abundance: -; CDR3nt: TGTGCCAGCAAAGGACAGGGAGCTAACTATGGCTACACCTTC; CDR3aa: CASKGQGANYGYTF
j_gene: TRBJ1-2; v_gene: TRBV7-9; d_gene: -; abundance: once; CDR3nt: TGTGCCAGCAGCTTAGACGGGAACTATGGCTACACCTTC; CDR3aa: CASSLDGNYGYTF
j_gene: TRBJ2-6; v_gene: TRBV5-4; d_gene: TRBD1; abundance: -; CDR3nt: TGTGCCAGCAGCAGACAGGGTACTGGGGCCAACGTCCTGACTTTC; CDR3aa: CASSRQGTGANVLTF
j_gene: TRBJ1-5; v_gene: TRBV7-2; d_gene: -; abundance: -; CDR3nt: TGTGCCAGCAGCCCGTGGACAGCTAGCAATCAGCCCCAGCATTTT; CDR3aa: CASSPWTASNQPQHF
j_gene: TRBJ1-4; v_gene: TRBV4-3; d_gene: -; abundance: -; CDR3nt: TGCGCCAGCAGCCAAGCCCGGGGGGGTCCTACTAATGAAAAACTGTTTTTT; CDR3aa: CASSQARGGPTNEKLFF
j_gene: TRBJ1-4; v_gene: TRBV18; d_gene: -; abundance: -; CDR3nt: TGTGCCAGCTCACCAAGGAAACAGGGTGAAAAACTGTTTTTT; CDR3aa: CASSPRKQGEKLFF
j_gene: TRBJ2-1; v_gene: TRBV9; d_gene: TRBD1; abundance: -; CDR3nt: TGTGCCAGCAGCGTAGGACAGGGAAACAATGAGCAGTTCTTC; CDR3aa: CASSVGQGNNEQFF
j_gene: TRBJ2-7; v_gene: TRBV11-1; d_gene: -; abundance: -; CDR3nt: TGTGCCAGCAGCTTAAAACCAGGGGGGGCCTACGAGCAGTACTTC; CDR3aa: CASSLKPGGAYEQYF
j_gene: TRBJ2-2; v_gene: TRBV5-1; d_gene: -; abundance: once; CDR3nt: TGCGCCAGCAGCTTGGATCGGGGCCAGACCGGGGAGCTGTTTTTT; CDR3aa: CASSLDRGQTGELFF
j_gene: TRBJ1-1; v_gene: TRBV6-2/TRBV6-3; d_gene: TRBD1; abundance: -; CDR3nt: TGTGCCAGCAGCCCCCTACAGGGGAATAGGACTGAAGCTTTCTTT; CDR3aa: CASSPLQGNRTEAFF
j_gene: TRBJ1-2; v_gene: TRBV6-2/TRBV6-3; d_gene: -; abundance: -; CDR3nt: TGTGCCAGCAGTTTGTACGGGTATGGCTACACCTTC; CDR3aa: CASSLYGYGYTF
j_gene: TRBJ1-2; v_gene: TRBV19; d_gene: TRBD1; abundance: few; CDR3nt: TGTGCCAGTGGGGCTCGGACAGGGGAGGGTGGCTACACCTTC; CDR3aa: CASGARTGEGGYTF
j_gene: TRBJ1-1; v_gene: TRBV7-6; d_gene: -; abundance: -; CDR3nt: TGTGCCAGCAGTGGGTGGGGGAGCACTGAAGCTTTCTTT; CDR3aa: CASSGWGSTEAFF
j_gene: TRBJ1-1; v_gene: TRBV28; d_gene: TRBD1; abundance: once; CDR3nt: TGTGCCAGCAGGAGACAGGGAAGGATCAACACTGAAGCTTTCTTT; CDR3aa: CASRRQGRINTEAFF
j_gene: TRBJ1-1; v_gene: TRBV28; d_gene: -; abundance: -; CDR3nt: TGTGCCAGCAGTTTAATCTCTCTCCGCCGGGACACTGAAGCTTTCTTT; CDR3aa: CASSLISLRRDTEAFF
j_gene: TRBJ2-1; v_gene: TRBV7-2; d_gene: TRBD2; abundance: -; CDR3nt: TGTGCCAGCAGCTTCCAAGGACTAGCGGGGCTAAATGAGCAGTTCTTC; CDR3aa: CASSFQGLAGLNEQFF
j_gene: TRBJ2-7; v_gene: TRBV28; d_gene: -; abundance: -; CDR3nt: TGTGCCAGCAGCCTACTCGACACCCACGAGCAGTACTTC; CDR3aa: CASSLLDTHEQYF
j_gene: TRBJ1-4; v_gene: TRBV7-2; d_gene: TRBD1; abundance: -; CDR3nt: TGTGCCAGCAGAGATAACAGGGGCGGTGAAAAACTGTTTTTT; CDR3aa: CASRDNRGGEKLFF
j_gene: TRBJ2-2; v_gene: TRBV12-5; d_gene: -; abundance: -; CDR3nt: TGTGCTAGTGGTTTTCAGGGACCGTCGAACACCGGGGAGCTGTTTTTT; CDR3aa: CASGFQGPSNTGELFF
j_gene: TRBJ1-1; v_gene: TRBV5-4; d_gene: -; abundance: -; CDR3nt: TGTGCCAGCAGCTTGTGGGACCCCATGAACACTGAAGCTTTCTTT; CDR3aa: CASSLWDPMNTEAFF
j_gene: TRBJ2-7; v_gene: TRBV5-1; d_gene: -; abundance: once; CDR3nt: TGCGCCAGCAGCTTGGGGCTCCCCTCCTACGAGCAGTACTTC; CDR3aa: CASSLGLPSYEQYF
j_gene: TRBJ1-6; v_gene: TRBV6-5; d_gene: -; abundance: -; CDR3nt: TGTGCCAGCAACATCGAGGGGCCCGGGAATTCACCCCTCCACTTT; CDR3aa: CASNIEGPGNSPLHF
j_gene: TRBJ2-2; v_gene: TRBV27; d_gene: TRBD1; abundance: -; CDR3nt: TGTGCCAGCAGCACTCAGGGGGCGCCGGGCGGGGAGCTGTTTTTT; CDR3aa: CASSTQGAPGGELFF
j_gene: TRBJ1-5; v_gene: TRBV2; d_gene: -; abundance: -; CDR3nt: TGTGCCAGCAGGACAACAGGGCTGGGCAATCAGCCCCAGCATTTT; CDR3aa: CASRTTGLGNQPQHF
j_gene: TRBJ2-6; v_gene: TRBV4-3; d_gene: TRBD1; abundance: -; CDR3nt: TGCGCCAGCAGCCCCGCAGGGGGCGCTTCCGGGGCCAACGTCCTGACTTTC; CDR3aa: CASSPAGGASGANVLTF
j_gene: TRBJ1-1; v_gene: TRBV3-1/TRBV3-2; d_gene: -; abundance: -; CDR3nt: TGTGCCAGCAGCCAAAAACCCGTAGGCACTGAAGCTTTCTTT; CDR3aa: CASSQKPVGTEAFF